This T cell receptor beta chain is drawn from a study of blood T cell repertoires in COVID-19 (dated by TCRdb to the early 2020s). Concerning the study at large: Samples covering the acute and convalescent phases of COVID-19 were provided by collaborators in the United States, Italy and Spain. The material from the prospective study consisted of cDNA or gDNA derived from T cells, B-cell-depleted T cells, or PBMCs. The dataset comprised deeply sampled blood TCRbeta repertoires from subjects exposed to, actively infected with, or recovered from COVID-19. The repertoires were released in a freely available public database intended as a resource for research on the immune response to SARS-CoV-2. The samples were drawn from the first 160 participants of the ongoing ImmuneRACE study and from 950 to 1,500 subjects provided by 6 global collaborators. The sample metadata nearly always contained a de-identified subject ID, COVID-19 status, age in years and sex. Where available, HLA class I and class II types were taken from metadata supplied by the sample provider and were not determined by assay-based typing.

In the case of this clone: It lacks a known antigen. The input lacks base qualities; no much larger clone sits a single base away.

The collaborating institutions used their own protocols to collect whole blood in K2EDTA tubes. For TCRbeta analysis, collaborators shipped samples in one of three forms: frozen whole blood, isolated PBMCs, or DNA extracted from either of those sample types. TCRbeta CDR3 regions were amplified from genomic DNA using the immunoSEQ Assay, a bias-controlled multiplex PCR. As for the original processing: Nucleated cell counts per sample were estimated from amplification of reference gene primers within the assay. Sequence reads were collapsed and filtered to measure the absolute abundance of every unique TCRbeta CDR3 rearrangement. For each sample, productive Simpson clonality was calculated by taking the square root of Simpson's diversity index across productive rearrangements. In TCRdb, the immuneACCESS table is reduced to in-frame sequences with V and J assigned. These tables do not hold every clone; where another copy was compared, an unresolved V gene accounts for under half, and the others remain unexplained. That table furnishes V, J and clone size, whereas the DNA furnished D and trimming. In all, the sample holds 200,000 or so clones, and almost 80% of those were seen once. Of the sample, roughly 17% falls within the top ten clones.

General conclusions and limits of the study: The quantity of clinical and demographic metadata differed by source and by participant and was supplied without curation.

Trimming removed 0 bases from V and 2 bases from J, leaving 11 bases between the germline ends. Its CDR3 holds 16 amino acids, cysteine through phenylalanine. Just the 48-base CDR3 DNA is kept, in frame starting at base 1. The germline V gene supplies CDR1 SGDLS and CDR2 YYNGEE. The receptor's source is a man aged 60 to 75 with active or convalescent COVID-19. The chain was built from TRBV9 and TRBJ2-2; no D gene can be assigned with confidence. Input material: peripheral blood. The nucleotide sequence is TGTGCCAGCAGCGTAGACCCACTAAGTAACACCGGGGAGCTGTTTTTT. It is translated as CASSVDPLSNTGELFF. With the rest looked up from the reference TRBV9 and TRBJ2-2 genes rather than sequenced, the full variable domain is DSGVTQTPKHLITATGQRVTLRCSPRSGDLSVYWYQQSLDQGLQFLIQYYNGEERAKGNILERFSAQQFPDLHSELNLSSLELGDSALYFCASSVDPLSNTGELFFGEGSRLTVL.